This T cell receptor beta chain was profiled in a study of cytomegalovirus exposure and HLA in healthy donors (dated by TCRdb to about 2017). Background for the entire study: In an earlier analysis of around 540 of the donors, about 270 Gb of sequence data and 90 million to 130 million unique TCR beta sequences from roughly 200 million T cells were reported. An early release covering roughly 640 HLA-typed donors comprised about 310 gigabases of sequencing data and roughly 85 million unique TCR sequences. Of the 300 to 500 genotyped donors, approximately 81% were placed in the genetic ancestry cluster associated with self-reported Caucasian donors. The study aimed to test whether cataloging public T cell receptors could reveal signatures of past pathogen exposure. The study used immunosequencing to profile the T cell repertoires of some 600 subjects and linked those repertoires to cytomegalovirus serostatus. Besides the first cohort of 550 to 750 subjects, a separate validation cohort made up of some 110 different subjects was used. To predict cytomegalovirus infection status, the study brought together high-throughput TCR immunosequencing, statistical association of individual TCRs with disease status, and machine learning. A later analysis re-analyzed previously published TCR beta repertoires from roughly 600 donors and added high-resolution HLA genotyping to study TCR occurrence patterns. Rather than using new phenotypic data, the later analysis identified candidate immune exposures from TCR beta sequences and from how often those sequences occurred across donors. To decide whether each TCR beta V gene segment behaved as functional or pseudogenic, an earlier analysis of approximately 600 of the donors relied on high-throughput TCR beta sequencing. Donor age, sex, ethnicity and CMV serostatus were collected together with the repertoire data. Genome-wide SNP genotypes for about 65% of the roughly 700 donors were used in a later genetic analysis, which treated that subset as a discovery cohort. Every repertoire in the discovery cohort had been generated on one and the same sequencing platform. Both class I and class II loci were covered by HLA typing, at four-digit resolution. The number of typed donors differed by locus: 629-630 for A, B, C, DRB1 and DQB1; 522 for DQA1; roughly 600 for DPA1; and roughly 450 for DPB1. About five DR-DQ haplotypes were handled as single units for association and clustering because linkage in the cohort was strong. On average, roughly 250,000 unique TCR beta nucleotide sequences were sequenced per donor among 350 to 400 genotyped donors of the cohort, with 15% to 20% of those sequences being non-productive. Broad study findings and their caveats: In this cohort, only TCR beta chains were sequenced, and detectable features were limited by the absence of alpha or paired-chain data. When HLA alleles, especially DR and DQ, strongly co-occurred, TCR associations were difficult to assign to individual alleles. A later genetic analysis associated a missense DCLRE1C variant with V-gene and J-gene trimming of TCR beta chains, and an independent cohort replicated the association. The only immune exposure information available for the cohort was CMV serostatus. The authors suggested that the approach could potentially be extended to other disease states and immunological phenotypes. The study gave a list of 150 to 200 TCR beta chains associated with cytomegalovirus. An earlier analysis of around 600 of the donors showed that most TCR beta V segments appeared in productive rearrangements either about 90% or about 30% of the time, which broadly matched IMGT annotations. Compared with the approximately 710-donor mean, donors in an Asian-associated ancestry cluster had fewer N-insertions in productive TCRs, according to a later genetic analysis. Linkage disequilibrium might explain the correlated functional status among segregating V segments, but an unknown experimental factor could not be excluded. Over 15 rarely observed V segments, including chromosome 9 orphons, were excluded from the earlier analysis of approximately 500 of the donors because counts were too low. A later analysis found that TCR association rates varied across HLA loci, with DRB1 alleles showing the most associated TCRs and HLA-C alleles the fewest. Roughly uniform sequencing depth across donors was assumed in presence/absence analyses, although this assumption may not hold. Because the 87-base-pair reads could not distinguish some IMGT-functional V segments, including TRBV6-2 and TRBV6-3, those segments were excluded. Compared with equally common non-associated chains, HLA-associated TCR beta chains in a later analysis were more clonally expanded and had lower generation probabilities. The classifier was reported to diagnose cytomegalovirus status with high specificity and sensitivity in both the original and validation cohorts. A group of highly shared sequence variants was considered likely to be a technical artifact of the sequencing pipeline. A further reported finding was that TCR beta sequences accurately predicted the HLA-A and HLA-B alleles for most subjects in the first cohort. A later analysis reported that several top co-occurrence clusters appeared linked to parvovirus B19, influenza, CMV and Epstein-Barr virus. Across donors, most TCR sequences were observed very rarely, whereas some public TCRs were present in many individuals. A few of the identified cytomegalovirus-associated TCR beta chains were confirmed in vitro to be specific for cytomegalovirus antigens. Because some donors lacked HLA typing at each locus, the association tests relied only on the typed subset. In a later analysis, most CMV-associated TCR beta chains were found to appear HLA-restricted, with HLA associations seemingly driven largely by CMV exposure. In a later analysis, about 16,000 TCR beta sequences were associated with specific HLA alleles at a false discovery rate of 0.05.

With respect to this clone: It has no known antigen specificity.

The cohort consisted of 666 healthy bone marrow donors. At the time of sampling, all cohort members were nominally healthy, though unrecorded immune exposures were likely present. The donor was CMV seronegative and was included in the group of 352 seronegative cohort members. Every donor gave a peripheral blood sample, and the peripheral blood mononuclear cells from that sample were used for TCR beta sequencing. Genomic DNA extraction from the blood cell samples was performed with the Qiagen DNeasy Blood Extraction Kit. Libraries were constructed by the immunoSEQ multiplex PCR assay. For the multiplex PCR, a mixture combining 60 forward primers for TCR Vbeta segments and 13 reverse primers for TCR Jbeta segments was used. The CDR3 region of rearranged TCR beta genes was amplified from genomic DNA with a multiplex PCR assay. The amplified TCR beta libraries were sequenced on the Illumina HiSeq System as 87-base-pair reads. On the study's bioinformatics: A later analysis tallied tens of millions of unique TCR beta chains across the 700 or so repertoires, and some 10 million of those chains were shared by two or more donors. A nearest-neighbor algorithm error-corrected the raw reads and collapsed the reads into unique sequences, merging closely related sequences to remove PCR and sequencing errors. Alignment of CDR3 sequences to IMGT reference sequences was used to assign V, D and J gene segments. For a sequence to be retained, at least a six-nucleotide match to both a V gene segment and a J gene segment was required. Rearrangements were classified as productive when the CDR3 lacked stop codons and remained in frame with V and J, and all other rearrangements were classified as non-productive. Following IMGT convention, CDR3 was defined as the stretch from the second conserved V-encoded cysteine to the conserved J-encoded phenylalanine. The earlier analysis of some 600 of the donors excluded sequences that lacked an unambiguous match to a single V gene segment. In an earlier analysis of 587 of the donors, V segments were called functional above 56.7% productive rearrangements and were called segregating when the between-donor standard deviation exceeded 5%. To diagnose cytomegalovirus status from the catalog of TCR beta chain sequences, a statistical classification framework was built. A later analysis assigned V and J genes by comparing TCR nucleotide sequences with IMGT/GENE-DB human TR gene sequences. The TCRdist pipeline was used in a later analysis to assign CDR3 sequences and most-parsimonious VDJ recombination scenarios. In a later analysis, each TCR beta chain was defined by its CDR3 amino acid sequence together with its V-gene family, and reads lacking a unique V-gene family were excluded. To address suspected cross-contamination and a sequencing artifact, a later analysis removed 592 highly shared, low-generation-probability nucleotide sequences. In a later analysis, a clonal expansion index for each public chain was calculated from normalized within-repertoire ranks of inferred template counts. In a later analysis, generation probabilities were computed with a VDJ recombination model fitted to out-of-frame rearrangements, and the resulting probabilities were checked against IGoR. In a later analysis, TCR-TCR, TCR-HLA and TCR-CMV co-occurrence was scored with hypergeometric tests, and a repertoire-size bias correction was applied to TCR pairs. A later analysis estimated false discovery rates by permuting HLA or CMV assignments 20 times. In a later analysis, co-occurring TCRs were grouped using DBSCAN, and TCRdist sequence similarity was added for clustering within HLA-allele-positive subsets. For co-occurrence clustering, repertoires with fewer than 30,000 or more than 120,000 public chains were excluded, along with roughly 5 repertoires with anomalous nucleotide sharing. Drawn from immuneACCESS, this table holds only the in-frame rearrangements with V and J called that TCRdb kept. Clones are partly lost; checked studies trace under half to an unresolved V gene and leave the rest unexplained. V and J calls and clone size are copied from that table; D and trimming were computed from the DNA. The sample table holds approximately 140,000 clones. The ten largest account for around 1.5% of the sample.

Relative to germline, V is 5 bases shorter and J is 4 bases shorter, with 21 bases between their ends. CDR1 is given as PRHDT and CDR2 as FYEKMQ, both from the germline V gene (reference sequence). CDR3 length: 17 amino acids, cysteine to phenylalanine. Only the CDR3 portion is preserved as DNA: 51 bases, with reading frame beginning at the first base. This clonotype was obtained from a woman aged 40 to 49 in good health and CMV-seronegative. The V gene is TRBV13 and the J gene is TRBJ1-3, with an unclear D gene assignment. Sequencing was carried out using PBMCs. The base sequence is TGTGCCAGCAGCCCAGGCCCTCCTACGAGCGGCGGAAACACCATATATTTT. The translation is CASSPGPPTSGGNTIYF.